This T cell receptor beta chain came from a study of blood T cell repertoires in COVID-19. Study as a whole: The samples span acute and convalescent COVID-19 from the United States, Italy and Spain. T cells, B-cell-depleted T cells, or PBMCs provided the cDNA or gDNA that served as material.

Source study methods: Amplification from reference gene primers served as the basis for estimated nucleated cell counts. Assay: immunoSEQ multiplex PCR; the TCRdb copy retains only in-frame clones and omits some. The D gene and trimming were derived from the DNA, and the V and J assignments and clone size from that table. The sample holds about 130,000 clones, roughly 90% seen once. Only one count was recorded for this clone. The trim removed 5 bases at V and 1 base at J, leaving 6 bases unmatched. Germline V lookup: CDR1 LNHDA, CDR2 SQIVND (reference sequence). The CDR3 is 15 amino acids. The sequence was collected from a man aged 50-60 years with active COVID-19. J is TRBJ1-2 and V is TRBV19, with 8 bases lining up with TRBD1. The sample was peripheral blood. The CDR3 sequence is CASSPTGTGNYGYTF. The CDR3 DNA is TGTGCCAGTAGTCCAACCGGGACAGGTAACTATGGCTACACCTTC. Full variable domain (outside the CDR3, taken from reference TRBV19 and TRBJ1-2): DGGITQSPKYLFRKEGQNVTLSCEQNLNHDAMYWYRQDPGQGLRLIYYSQIVNDFQKGDIAEGYSVSREKKESFPLTVTSAQKNPTAFYLCASSPTGTGNYGYTFGSGTRLTVV.